The 9 T cell receptor beta chains below all came from one sample that was sequenced in a study of T-cell reconstitution after alpha-beta-depleted transplantation in children. Unique molecular identifiers were incorporated into the prepared TCRbeta library. Using its own MiXCR run on the PCR reads, TCRdb lists one record per CDR3 protein. Of under 450,000 distinct CDR3 sequences in the sample, more than 10% were seen once. The sequencing used PBMCs, collected from the stem cell graft. The receptor source for this set is a human donor who donated a stem cell graft to a child with Fanconi anemia.

This clonotype was counted a few times. The rearrangement links TRBV11-2 to TRBJ1-1; D remains unclear. Germline V lookup: CDR1 SGHAT, CDR2 FQNNGV. V lost 3 bases, J lost 1 base, and 12 bases lay in between. The CDR3 runs to 15 residues. The CDR3 sequence is CASSFGLEWNTEAFF. Here the CDR3 DNA reads TGTGCCAGCAGCTTCGGACTGGAGTGGAACACTGAAGCTTTCTTT.

In its sample, this clonotype was seen a few times. The rearrangement links TRBV12-3 or TRBV12-4 to TRBJ1-2; 8 bases agree with TRBD1. The CDR3 has 14 residues. The junction had 4 bases not matched to a gene; V was cut back by 4 bases and J by 3 bases. The CDR3 sequence: CASSYQGADYGYTF. DNA of the CDR3: TGTGCCAGCAGTTATCAGGGGGCGGACTATGGCTACACCTTC.

This clonotype came up a few times. The rearrangement links TRBV14 to TRBJ2-7; D call uncertain. Trimming shortened V by 0 bases and J by 0 bases, and 6 bases separated the two germline ends. Germline V gene sequence: CDR1 SGHDN, CDR2 FVKESK. The CDR3 covers 14 residues. This CDR3 reads CASSQEDFSYEQYF. Written as DNA, the CDR3 is TGTGCCAGCAGCCAAGAAGACTTCTCCTACGAGCAGTACTTC.

The chain employs TRBV16 and TRBJ1-1; the match to TRBD1 covers 7 bases. The ends lost 0 bases at V and 8 bases at J; junction bases unmatched: 3. Germline CDR1 KGHSY, CDR2 FQNENV. The CDR3 totals 13 residues. The CDR3 DNA sequence: TGTGCCAGCAGCCAATCGGGGACAGTCGAAGCTTTCTTT. Encoded protein: CASSQSGTVEAFF.

This clonotype was found a few times. The DNA of the CDR3 is TGCAGTGCTAGAGATCAAGGTCAGCCCCAGCATTTT. This codes for CSARDQGQPQHF. The chain uses TRBV20-1 and TRBJ1-5; D unclear. V shed 0 bases and J shed 6 bases, with 6 bases lying between them. The CDR3 is 12 amino acids. CDR1 and CDR2 (germline): DFQATT, SNEGSKA (reference sequence).

This chain links TRBV4-2 with TRBJ2-3; D possibly corresponds to TRBD1 (5 bases). V shed 0 bases and J shed 5 bases, with 15 bases lying between them. Germline assignment: CDR1 LGHNA and CDR2 YNFKEQ. This CDR3 has 16 amino acids. CDR3 protein: CASSQEWSQTGDTQYF. The CDR3 coding sequence is TGTGCCAGCAGCCAAGAGTGGAGCCAAACAGGAGATACGCAGTATTTT.

The chain employs TRBV12-3 or TRBV12-4 and TRBJ2-3, with TRBD2 matching 10 bases. This CDR3 is 15 amino acids long. The ends lost 6 bases at V and 3 bases at J; junction bases unmatched: 6. The CDR3 reads CASRIGAGGTDTQYF. CDR3 nucleotide sequence: TGTGCCAGCAGAATAGGAGCGGGGGGGACAGATACGCAGTATTTT.

This clonotype has only a few counts. The J gene is TRBJ2-7, the V gene TRBV30; D is ambiguous. Germline CDR1 is GTSNPN and CDR2 is SVGIG (reference sequence). Deletions cut 2 bases from V and 5 bases from J, with 13 bases between. The CDR3 runs 13 residues. For the CDR3, the DNA is TGTGCCTGGAGTCAGGATGGGTGGAACGAGCAGTACTTC. It yields the protein CAWSQDGWNEQYF.

This clonotype was detected ten times or more. The chain combines TRBV2 with TRBJ2-2, with D unresolved. This CDR3 contains 14 residues. Germline V lookup: CDR1 SNHLY, CDR2 FYNNEI. V was cut by 8 bases and J by 5 bases, with 15 bases left in between. The CDR3 here is CASEYLGRTGELFF. The CDR3 region has the DNA TGTGCCAGCGAATATTTAGGTCGGACCGGGGAGCTGTTTTTT.